The clone carrying this T cell receptor (beta chain) has a count of ten or more. Its antigen remains unknown. This entry comes from a study of type 1 regulatory T cells. Turning to the study itself: An in vitro protocol generated T-allo10, a Tr1-enriched, alloantigen-specific CD4 T cell product. Overall study results and limits: Compared with non-Tr1 cells, Tr1 cells showed a narrower TCR repertoire.

TCRdb recomputed calls from the reads with MiXCR, one row per CDR3 protein. The sample holds 35,000 to 50,000 distinct CDR3 sequences; 9% to 15% are singletons and the top ten take 8% to 8.5%. The CDR3 is made up of 15 amino acids. Germline loops: CDR1 SGHKS, CDR2 YYEKEE (reference sequence). The V end lost 4 bases, the J end lost 2 bases, and 12 bases lay between the germline ends. The origin of this receptor is a human donor in good health. Sequenced sample: cultured non-Tr1 T cells, either the whole culture or a sorted T cell fraction (not recorded which). The chain joins TRBV5-5 to TRBJ2-2, with D tentatively TRBD2 (6 bases). CDR3 coding DNA: TGTGCCAGCAGCCGGACTAACACTAACACCGGGGAGCTGTTTTTT. Translating gives CASSRTNTNTGELFF.